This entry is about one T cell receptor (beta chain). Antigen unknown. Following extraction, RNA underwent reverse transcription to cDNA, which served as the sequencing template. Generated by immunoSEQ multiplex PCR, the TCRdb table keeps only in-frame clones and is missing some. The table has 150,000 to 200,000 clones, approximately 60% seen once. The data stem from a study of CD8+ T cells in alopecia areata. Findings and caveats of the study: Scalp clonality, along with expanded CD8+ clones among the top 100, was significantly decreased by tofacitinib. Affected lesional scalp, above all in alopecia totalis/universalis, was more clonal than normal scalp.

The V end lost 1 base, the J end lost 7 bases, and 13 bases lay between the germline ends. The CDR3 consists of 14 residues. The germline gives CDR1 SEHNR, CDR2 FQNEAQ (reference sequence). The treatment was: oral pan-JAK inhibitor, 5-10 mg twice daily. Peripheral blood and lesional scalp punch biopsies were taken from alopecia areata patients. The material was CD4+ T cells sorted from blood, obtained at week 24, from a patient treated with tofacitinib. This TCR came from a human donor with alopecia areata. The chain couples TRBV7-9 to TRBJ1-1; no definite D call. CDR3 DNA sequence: TGTGCCAGCAGCTTAGTCCCTGAAACCCATGAAGCTTTCTTT. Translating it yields CASSLVPETHEAFF.